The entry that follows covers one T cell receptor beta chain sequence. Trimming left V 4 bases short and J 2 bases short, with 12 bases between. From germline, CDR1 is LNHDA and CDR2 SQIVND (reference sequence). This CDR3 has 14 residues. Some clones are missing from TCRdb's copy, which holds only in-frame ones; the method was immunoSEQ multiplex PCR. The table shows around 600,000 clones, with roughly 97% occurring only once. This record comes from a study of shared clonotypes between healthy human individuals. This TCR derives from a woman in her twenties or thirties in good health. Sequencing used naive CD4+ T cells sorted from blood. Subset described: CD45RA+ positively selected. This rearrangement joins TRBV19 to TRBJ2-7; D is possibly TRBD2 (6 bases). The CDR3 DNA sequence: TGTGCCAGTAGTAATAGTCCGGGGGCCTACGAGCAGTACTTC. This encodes CASSNSPGAYEQYF.